This T cell receptor (beta chain) was observed in a study of blood T cell repertoires in COVID-19. This clone was observed a single time. This CDR3 region has 13 residues. Trimming stripped 3 bases from V and 7 bases from J, with 9 bases between. Per germline, CDR1 MNHEY and CDR2 SVGAGI. Per the authors' pipeline: The assay estimated nucleated cells by amplifying reference gene primers. Clones were sequenced by immunoSEQ multiplex PCR, and TCRdb holds only the in-frame ones, with some missing. V, J and clone size are taken as reported in that table, and D and trimming were inferred from the DNA itself. This sample has roughly 200,000 clones, with around 89% found just once.

The source is a middle-aged man with active or convalescent COVID-19. This rearrangement joins TRBV6-5 to TRBJ2-2; tentatively, D is TRBD2 (5 bases). The sequenced sample was peripheral blood. The CDR3 region is CASSYGENGELFF. The CDR3 DNA sequence: TGTGCCAGCAGTTATGGGGAGAACGGGGAGCTGTTTTTT.